The next 10 T cell receptor beta chains were all read from a single sample in a study of radiation and T cells in renal cell carcinoma (dated by TCRdb to about 2020). This sample's time point label indicates: baseline pretreatment blood. The sample's treatment or condition label, in plain terms: 15 Gy SBRT to primary tumor, nephrectomy 4 weeks later. Receptor amplification or capture employed the immunoSEQ multiplex PCR assay. TCRdb mirrors the immuneACCESS table, restricted to in-frame sequences. Some clones are absent from its copies; in checked studies, under half trace to an unresolved V gene, and the reason for the others is unknown. For this sample the table gives around 94,000 clones, of which approximately 86% were detected only once. The biggest ten clones account for 7.5% to 8.5% of the sample. Source: blood, taken from a patient whose treatment included radiotherapy and nephrectomy. The receptors come from a man between 50 and 59 years old with renal cell carcinoma.

The chain recombines TRBV11-2 with TRBJ2-1; TRBD2 aligns across 10 bases. The junction had 7 bases not matched to a gene; V was cut back by 5 bases and J by 9 bases. The CDR3 is made up of 14 amino acids. Germline CDR1 is SGHAT and CDR2 is FQNNGV. The CDR3 is CASSRQRGGGEQFF. The CDR3 bases are TGTGCCAGCAGCAGGCAGCGGGGGGGCGGTGAGCAGTTCTTC.

The CDR3 region has the DNA TGTGCCAGTAGTTATGACATGAACACTGAAGCTTTCTTT. Protein sequence: CASSYDMNTEAFF. The chain links TRBV19 to TRBJ1-1; D is unresolved. The CDR3 totals 13 residues. V was shortened by 5 bases and J by 0 bases, with 7 bases between the two germline ends. The germline CDR1 and CDR2 sequences are LNHDA and SQIVND (reference sequence).

This clone was observed once. V usage is TRBV5-1 and J usage is TRBJ2-1, with D perhaps matching TRBD1 or TRBD2 (6 bases each). V gave up 0 bases and J gave up 5 bases, with 12 bases separating them. The CDR3 contains 15 residues. Germline CDR1 and CDR2: SGHRS and YFSETQ. The CDR3 sequence: CASSLVGGHDNEQFF. The CDR3 DNA is TGCGCCAGCAGCTTGGTTGGGGGGCATGACAATGAGCAGTTCTTC.

J is TRBJ2-6 and V is TRBV7-3; D is undetermined. V was trimmed by 5 bases and J by 2 bases, leaving 7 bases between them. Germline CDR1 reads SGHTA; CDR2 reads FQGTGA. The CDR3 covers 14 residues. The CDR3 spells CASSEGTGANVLTF. CDR3 bases: TGTGCCAGCAGCGAAGGGACTGGGGCCAACGTCCTGACTTTC.

This rearrangement joins TRBV6-6 to TRBJ1-2; D not certain. V lost 4 bases and J lost 3, with 9 bases in between. CDR3 length: 13 residues. Germline lookup yields CDR1 MNHNY and CDR2 SVGAGI (reference sequence). The CDR3 protein is CASSSQRDYGYTF. The CDR3 DNA is TGTGCCAGCAGTTCCCAGCGGGACTATGGCTACACCTTC.

This chain links TRBV6-5 with TRBJ2-3, with D tentatively TRBD2 (5 bases). The germline V gene has CDR1 MNHEY and CDR2 SVGAGI. The CDR3 is 13 amino acids. V dropped 5 bases and J dropped 4 bases, with 10 bases sitting between them. The CDR3 DNA reads as TGTGCCAGCAGTCATCGAGGGTCAGATACGCAGTATTTT. It is translated as CASSHRGSDTQYF.

This chain joins TRBV5-1 and TRBJ1-2, with D tentatively TRBD1 (6 bases). The CDR3 has 19 residues. Germline assignment: CDR1 SGHRS and CDR2 YFSETQ. V was shortened by 6 bases and J by 4 bases, with 31 bases between the two germline ends. The CDR3 DNA reads TGCGCCAGCAACCCGAATCCGGGACAAGAGAATAATGGTGGCTATGGCTACACCTTC. This gives the protein CASNPNPGQENNGGYGYTF.

The chain has TRBV19 and TRBJ1-6; possible D gene TRBD1, 5 bases. Germline lookup yields CDR1 LNHDA and CDR2 SQIVND (reference sequence). The CDR3 is 15 amino acids. V was trimmed by 8 bases and J by 10 bases, leaving 21 bases between them. The CDR3 DNA sequence: TGTGCCAGTGGGTATGCGGGGGGACTACGATCACCCCTCCACTTT. The encoded protein is CASGYAGGLRSPLHF.

The chain is built from TRBV25-1 and TRBJ2-4; D gene ambiguous. The V and J ends lost 7 bases and 0 bases respectively, with 4 bases between them. The CDR3 totals 12 residues. Germline lookup yields CDR1 MGHDK and CDR2 SYGVNS. CDR3 sequence reads: CASIGAKNIQYF. The CDR3 DNA is TGTGCCAGCATCGGAGCCAAAAACATTCAGTACTTC.

The rearrangement links TRBV27 to TRBJ1-4; 8 bases fit TRBD1. Trimming cost V 6 bases and J 6 bases; bases outside gene matches: 6. The CDR3 has 14 residues. CDR1 is MNHEY, CDR2 SMNVEV, per germline (reference sequence). The CDR3 region is CASSPGQGYEKLFF. The CDR3 DNA reads as TGTGCCAGCAGCCCCGGACAGGGTTATGAAAAACTGTTTTTT.